This TCR beta chain emerged from a study of T cell responses to AZD1222 COVID-19 vaccine. Study-wide results and limits: Targets within unmutated variant regions were reportedly found for nearly half of spike-specific TCRs. Sampled repertoires all dated from after the peak T cell response.

The germline CDR1 and CDR2 sequences are SGHNT and YYREEE (reference sequence). The germline V and J ends were trimmed by 0 bases and 0 bases, with 13 bases remaining between them. The CDR3 loop spans 17 amino acids. This table comes from immunoSEQ multiplex PCR, and its TCRdb copy is limited to in-frame clones, with some not included. This table has under 200,000 clones, about nine tenths appearing once. Concerning this clone: Its antigen is not known.

Sample: peripheral blood, taken on day 0 of AZD1222 vaccination. This chain links TRBV5-4 with TRBJ1-3; D may be TRBD1 (6 bases). The clonotype originates from an adult in good health. The CDR3 nucleotides are TGTGCCAGCAGCTTGGGGGGGCCACTCGACTCTGGAAACACCATATATTTT. Translation: CASSLGGPLDSGNTIYF.